Sequencing of this T cell receptor (beta chain) was carried out in a study of T cells after yellow fever vaccination. TCRdb reprocessed the 5' RACE reads with MiXCR, giving one entry per CDR3 protein. This table has a few hundred thousand distinct CDR3 sequences, about 17% appearing once. This sample comprised PBMCs, obtained before the yellow fever booster vaccination. This TCR was recovered from a young man who received the YFV17D yellow fever vaccine.

CDR3 nucleotide sequence: TGTGCCAGCAGCACCGACAGGGACTATGGCTACACCTTC. This translates into CASSTDRDYGYTF. The chain has TRBV7-2 and TRBJ1-2; TRBD1 matches 7 bases. Germline CDR1 reads SGHTA; CDR2 reads FQGNSA. This CDR3 is built from 13 residues. Unmatched junction bases numbered 3, after V lost 5 bases and J lost 3 bases.